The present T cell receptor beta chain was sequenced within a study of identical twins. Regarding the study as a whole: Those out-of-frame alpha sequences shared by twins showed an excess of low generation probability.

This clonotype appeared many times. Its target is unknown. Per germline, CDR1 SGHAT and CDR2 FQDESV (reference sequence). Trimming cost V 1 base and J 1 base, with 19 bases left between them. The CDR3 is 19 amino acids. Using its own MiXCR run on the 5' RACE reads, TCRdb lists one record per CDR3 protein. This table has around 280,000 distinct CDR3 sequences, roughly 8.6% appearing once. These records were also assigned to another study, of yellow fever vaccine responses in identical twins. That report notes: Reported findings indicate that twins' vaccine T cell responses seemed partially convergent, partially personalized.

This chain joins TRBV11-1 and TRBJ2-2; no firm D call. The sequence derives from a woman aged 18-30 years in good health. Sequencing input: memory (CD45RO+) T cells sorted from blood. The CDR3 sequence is CASSLVTNDGYMNTGELFF. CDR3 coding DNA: TGTGCCAGCAGCTTAGTTACCAACGACGGGTATATGAACACCGGGGAGCTGTTTTTT.